The source of this T cell receptor (beta chain) is a study of CXCR3-negative and CXCR3-positive naive CD8 T cells. Whole-study findings and limits: For memory CD8+ cells diversity was much lower, but both naive subsets had comparably high diversity. The TRB CDR3s that CXCR3-positive naive cells carried were more hydrophobic than those of CXCR3-negative naive cells. Comparison of naive subsets found surface CD5 to be comparable, and TCR strength was inferred on the basis of TRB CDR3 properties.

About this clonotype itself: Its target is unknown.

This CDR3 is 15 amino acids long. From germline, CDR1 is LNHDA and CDR2 SQIVND (reference sequence). The naive CD8+ gate required CD45RO-CCR7+CD27+CD95- phenotype. The authors made the TRB cDNA libraries by 5' RACE using UMI labels. Reprocessing the 5' RACE reads, TCRdb reports a single entry for every CDR3 protein and omits DNA. This table holds about 84,000 distinct CDR3 sequences. Material: naive CXCR3+ CD8+ T cells from blood. Subset denoted: CD45RO-CCR7+CD27+CD95- naive CD8+ T cells expressing CXCR3 (TNR3+). The rearrangement joins TRBV19 to TRBJ2-1. This clonotype was sampled from a human donor in good health. Some clones in this sample may be carry-over from other donors' samples. This chain's CDR3 is CASSPVTETYNEQFF.